This entry lists 6 T cell receptor beta chains sequenced from one sample in a study of CD8+CD57+ T cells in acquired aplastic anemia. Template material for TCR beta VDJ and CDR3 profiling consisted of genomic DNA. Each CDR3 protein gets one entry after TCRdb re-called the reads with MiXCR. Among more than 100,000 distinct CDR3 sequences listed, around 48% were seen once. Sequenced sample: sorted CD4+, CD8+, or CD8+CD57+ T cells (not recorded which) from PBMCs. The receptors here all came from a human donor in good health, serving as a control.

Details on this clonotype: It is likely a read error, because the conserved phenylalanine at the end of the CDR3 is missing. The genes are TRBV20-1 and TRBJ1-3, with D possibly TRBD1 on 6 matching bases. Germline V gives CDR1 DFQATT, CDR2 SNEGSKA (reference sequence). CDR3 size: 13 residues. The CDR3 loop is CGAKEGAGNTIYS. The CDR3 nucleotides read TGCGGTGCTAAAGAGGGGGCTGGAAACACCATATATTCT.

The gene calls are TRBV29-1 and TRBJ1-1; TRBD1 matches at 7 bases. J gave up 7 bases and V 0 bases, and 5 bases lay outside the gene matches. CDR1 is SQVTM, CDR2 ANQGSEA, per germline. The CDR3 runs 13 residues. Here the CDR3 reads CSVEDGQGVEAFF. As DNA, the CDR3 is TGCAGCGTTGAAGATGGGCAGGGGGTTGAAGCTTTCTTT.

This clonotype was seen ten or more times. The V gene is TRBV12-3 or TRBV12-4, the J gene TRBJ2-7, with 13 bases that match TRBD2. J gave up 3 bases and V 8 bases, and 7 bases lay outside the gene matches. The CDR3 loop spans 15 amino acids. CDR3 sequence reads: CASGTGTSGVYEQYF. The CDR3, as DNA: TGTGCCAGCGGGACCGGGACTAGCGGGGTCTACGAGCAGTACTTC.

This clonotype has ten or more counts. This chain uses TRBV20-1 with TRBJ1-1; D not certain. Germline V gene data show CDR1 as DFQATT and CDR2 as SNEGSKA (reference sequence). The CDR3 runs 15 residues. Deletions cut 0 bases from V and 5 bases from J, with 16 bases between. CDR3 protein: CSARDIGSPRTEAFF. As DNA, the CDR3 is TGCAGTGCTAGAGACATCGGGAGTCCAAGGACTGAAGCTTTCTTT.

J is TRBJ2-1 and V is TRBV29-1, with TRBD2 matching over 9 bases. This CDR3 is 15 amino acids long. Germline V gene lookup returns CDR1 SQVTM and CDR2 ANQGSEA. CDR3 bases: TGCAGTGCGTTAGTCAGACTAGCGGAGTACAATGAGCAGTTCTTC. As protein: CSALVRLAEYNEQFF.

The V call is TRBV19, the J call TRBJ2-6; D unresolved. The CDR3 sequence is 13 residues long. V dropped 2 bases and J dropped 4 bases, with 3 bases sitting between them. Germline CDR1 and CDR2: LNHDA and SQIVND (reference sequence). CDR3 nucleotides: TGTGCCAGTAGTATAATGGGGGCCAACGTCCTGACTTTC. Translated: CASSIMGANVLTF.